The 27 T cell receptor beta chains reported below all come from one sample, sequenced in a study of cytomegalovirus exposure and HLA in healthy donors. Both 60 Vbeta primers and 13 Jbeta primers went into the PCR. Data came from immunoSEQ multiplex PCR; TCRdb stores just in-frame clones and leaves some out. This table has some 170,000 clones, 60% to 85% appearing once. The sequencing input was PBMCs. These TCRs come from a male donor in good health and CMV-seronegative.

The genes are TRBV10-3 and TRBJ2-7; D is undetermined. V shed 5 bases and J shed 3 bases, with 8 bases lying between them. Germline CDR1 ENHRY, CDR2 SYGVKD. This CDR3 is built from 12 residues. The CDR3 loop reads CAISPPNYEQYF. Written as DNA, the CDR3 is TGTGCCATCAGTCCCCCCAACTACGAGCAGTACTTC.

V and J are TRBV25-1 and TRBJ2-4, with a possible D match to TRBD1 (5 bases). Germline V CDR1 and CDR2: MGHDK, SYGVNS. Trimming stripped 1 base from V and 0 bases from J, with 16 bases between. This CDR3 has 18 amino acids. CDR3 region: CASSESRWQGKAKNIQYF. The DNA of the CDR3 is TGTGCCAGCAGTGAATCTAGGTGGCAGGGAAAAGCCAAAAACATTCAGTACTTC.

This clone has a handful of counts. The sample carries other DNA sequences with the same CDR3. The J gene is TRBJ2-3, the V gene TRBV2, with 9 positions matching TRBD2. Germline V gives CDR1 SNHLY, CDR2 FYNNEI. The CDR3 has 15 residues. The V segment lost 3 bases and the J segment 1 base; nucleotides outside the gene matches: 2. The chain's CDR3 is CASSDSGGRTDTQYF. The CDR3 bases are TGTGCCAGCAGTGATAGCGGGGGCCGCACAGATACGCAGTATTTT.

The genes are TRBV7-9 and TRBJ2-5; 8 bases are a match to TRBD2. CDR1 and CDR2 from the germline V gene are SEHNR and FQNEAQ (reference sequence). The ends lost 5 bases at V and 4 bases at J; junction bases unmatched: 12. This CDR3 has 16 residues. The CDR3 is CASSLRGRGARETQYF. As DNA, the CDR3 is TGTGCCAGCAGCCTACGGGGGCGGGGGGCCCGAGAGACCCAGTACTTC.

The V gene is TRBV19, the J gene TRBJ1-1; D perhaps matches TRBD1 (6 bases). V was clipped by 9 bases and J by 3 bases, with 17 bases between them. The CDR3 runs 14 residues. Germline V gene sequence: CDR1 LNHDA, CDR2 SQIVND (reference sequence). The CDR3 nucleotides read TGTGCCAGCCTTAGGGGGTCCAGGGACACTGAAGCTTTCTTT. Translating it yields CASLRGSRDTEAFF.

The rearrangement joins TRBV7-9 to TRBJ1-2; TRBD1 agrees at 9 bases. The germline V gene has CDR1 SEHNR and CDR2 FQNEAQ (reference sequence). The CDR3 covers 14 residues. The V segment lost 7 bases and the J segment 0 bases; nucleotides outside the gene matches: 3. This chain's CDR3 is CASTRDRANYGYTF. DNA of the CDR3: TGTGCCAGCACCCGGGACAGGGCTAACTATGGCTACACCTTC.

This chain links TRBV6-6 with TRBJ1-2; 9 bases agree with TRBD1. This CDR3 contains 14 residues. Trimming cost V 6 bases and J 4 bases; bases outside gene matches: 6. Per the germline V gene, CDR1 is MNHNY and CDR2 is SVGAGI (reference sequence). CDR3 DNA: TGTGCCAGCAGAGCGACAGGGGGGGTCTATGGCTACACCTTC. It yields the protein CASRATGGVYGYTF.

The chain couples TRBV27 to TRBJ2-7; possible D gene TRBD1, 6 bases. This CDR3 comprises 13 residues. V lost 2 bases to trimming and J lost 5 bases, with 10 bases between them. Germline CDR1 and CDR2: MNHEY and SMNVEV (reference sequence). CDR3 DNA: TGTGCCAGCAGTTTAAGGACAGTCAACGAGCAGTACTTC. It is translated as CASSLRTVNEQYF.

This chain uses TRBV5-1 with TRBJ1-2, with 7 nucleotides matching TRBD1. V was clipped by 8 bases and J by 2 bases; unmatched bases: 9. Germline V lookup: CDR1 SGHRS, CDR2 YFSETQ. The length of the CDR3 is 14 residues. CDR3: CASAPMGQNYGYTF. CDR3 DNA sequence: TGCGCCAGTGCCCCAATGGGACAGAACTATGGCTACACCTTC.

The chain uses TRBV27 and TRBJ2-1; D unresolved. The CDR3 has 11 residues. Trimming removed 7 bases from V and 5 bases from J, with 6 bases in between. Germline-derived CDR1 and CDR2 are MNHEY and SMNVEV (reference sequence). CDR3 loop: CASNLNNEQFF. For the CDR3, the DNA is TGTGCCAGCAACTTAAACAATGAGCAGTTCTTC.

This clone was seen more than once but under ten times. The gene calls are TRBV6-5 and TRBJ1-3; D remains unclear. Germline V gene data show CDR1 as MNHEY and CDR2 as SVGAGI. The CDR3 covers 15 residues. Trimming left V 0 bases short and J 4 bases short, with 10 bases between. The DNA of the CDR3 is TGTGCCAGCAGTTACTCGCCGGGATCAGGAAACACCATATATTTT. Translating gives CASSYSPGSGNTIYF.

This chain uses TRBV5-8 with TRBJ1-3, with 7 bases fitting TRBD1. This CDR3 is 15 amino acids long. CDR1 and CDR2 from the germline V gene are SGHTS and YDEGEE. J gave up 2 bases and V 6 bases, and 8 bases lay outside the gene matches. The chain's CDR3 is CASNTPQGAGNTIYF. The CDR3 DNA is TGTGCCAGCAACACACCTCAGGGGGCTGGAAACACCATATATTTT.

V gene TRBV5-1 combines with J gene TRBJ2-3; D unclear. Per the germline V gene, CDR1 is SGHRS and CDR2 is YFSETQ. V lost 1 base to trimming and J lost 2 bases, with 11 bases between them. The CDR3 consists of 15 residues. CDR3 nucleotides: TGCGCCAGCAGCTTGAGAGCCCCCGACACAGATACGCAGTATTTT. Protein sequence: CASSLRAPDTDTQYF. The full variable domain, in which reference TRBV5-1 and TRBJ2-3 provide the parts outside the CDR3, is KAGVTQTPRYLIKTRGQQVTLSCSPISGHRSVSWYQQTPGQGLQFLFEYFSETQRNKGNFPGRFSGRQFSNSRSEMNVSTLELGDSALYLCASSLRAPDTDTQYFGPGTRLTVL.

The rearrangement joins TRBV6-6 to TRBJ1-3; 8 bases map to TRBD1. V shed 2 bases, J shed 3 bases, and the junction held 6 bases outside the gene matches. This CDR3 comprises 16 residues. Germline loops: CDR1 MNHNY, CDR2 SVGAGI (reference sequence). CDR3 region: CASSYRQGAYGNTIYF. The DNA for the CDR3 is TGTGCCAGCAGTTACCGGCAGGGGGCTTATGGAAACACCATATATTTT.

The rearrangement joins TRBV6-6 to TRBJ2-3; no clear D. Between the trimmed V and J ends, which lost 1 base and 3 bases, there was a span of 2 bases. The germline V gene has CDR1 MNHNY and CDR2 SVGAGI (reference sequence). This CDR3 has 12 amino acids. Written as DNA, the CDR3 is TGTGCCAGCAGTTACTTAACAGATACGCAGTATTTT. Translation gives CASSYLTDTQYF.

The chain recombines TRBV6-6 with TRBJ2-3; the match to TRBD2 covers 9 bases. With 10 bases clipped from V and 3 bases from J, the junction kept 8 bases outside the gene matches. This CDR3 comprises 14 residues. Germline V gene data show CDR1 as MNHNY and CDR2 as SVGAGI (reference sequence). CDR3 sequence: CATNLLAGTDTQYF. For the CDR3, the DNA is TGTGCCACCAACCTTCTAGCGGGAACAGATACGCAGTATTTT.

J is TRBJ1-2 and V is TRBV28; D not certain. The CDR3 covers 13 residues. Germline CDR1 is MDHEN and CDR2 is SYDVKM. Trimming shortened V by 4 bases and J by 1 base, and 7 bases separated the two germline ends. CDR3 coding DNA: TGTGCCAGCAGTTCGACTGTTAACTATGGCTACACCTTC. Its protein is CASSSTVNYGYTF.

Concerning this clone itself: At the DNA level, this CDR3 is encoded by other sequences in the same sample as well. The chain has TRBV9 and TRBJ2-7; 10 nucleotides align to TRBD2. The ends lost 0 bases at V and 4 bases at J; junction bases unmatched: 4. Germline CDR1 reads SGDLS; CDR2 reads YYNGEE. The CDR3 spans 15 residues. For the CDR3, the DNA is TGTGCCAGCAGCGTAGAGGCTAGCGGGAGTTACGAGCAGTACTTC. Protein sequence: CASSVEASGSYEQYF.

The rearrangement links TRBV13 to TRBJ1-5, with D possibly matching TRBD1 (5 bases). The germline V gene has CDR1 PRHDT and CDR2 FYEKMQ (reference sequence). V was shortened by 2 bases and J by 3 bases, with 11 bases between the two germline ends. The CDR3 contains 15 residues. In DNA form, the CDR3 reads TGTGCCAGCAGCTTAAGGGGACTTTCCAATCAGCCCCAGCATTTT. The encoded protein is CASSLRGLSNQPQHF. Together with reference TRBV13 and TRBJ1-5, the CDR3 gives the full variable domain: AAGVIQSPRHLIKEKRETATLKCYPIPRHDTVYWYQQGPGQDPQFLISFYEKMQSDKGSIPDRFSAQQFSDYHSELNMSSLELGDSALYFCASSLRGLSNQPQHFGDGTRLSIL.

The chain is built from TRBV7-2 and TRBJ2-7, with a possible D match to TRBD1 (6 bases). The CDR3 is 15 amino acids. V lost 5 bases to trimming and J lost 2 bases, with 16 bases between them. CDR1 is SGHTA, CDR2 FQGNSA, per germline. The CDR3 DNA follows: TGTGCCAGCAGCGACCAGGCAGGGGAAGCCTACGAGCAGTACTTC. It encodes CASSDQAGEAYEQYF.

In this sample, this clone turned up a few times. The chain recombines TRBV9 with TRBJ2-6; no clear D gene. Germline V gives CDR1 SGDLS, CDR2 YYNGEE. The CDR3 loop spans 15 amino acids. Trimming cost V 0 bases and J 4 bases, with 8 bases left between them. The CDR3 region has the DNA TGTGCCAGCAGCGTAGCCGGGTCGGGGGCCAACGTCCTGACTTTC. It specifies CASSVAGSGANVLTF.

The chain recombines TRBV19 with TRBJ2-1, with TRBD2 matching 13 bases. V was pared by 3 bases and J by 6 bases, with 11 bases of the junction left unmatched. The germline V gene has CDR1 LNHDA and CDR2 SQIVND (reference sequence). The CDR3 sequence is 18 residues long. Written as DNA, the CDR3 is TGTGCCAGTAGTATCGTTTTACAGGGACTAGCGGGAATCAATGAGCAGTTCTTC. Its protein product is CASSIVLQGLAGINEQFF.

The J gene is TRBJ2-3, the V gene TRBV7-3; 8 positions match TRBD2. This CDR3 is built from 16 residues. The J segment lost 0 bases and the V segment lost 5 bases, leaving 7 bases of the junction unmatched. CDR1 and CDR2 from the germline V gene are SGHTA and FQGTGA. CDR3 protein: CASSRGLAISTDTQYF. The CDR3 DNA is TGTGCCAGCAGCAGAGGACTAGCAATTAGCACAGATACGCAGTATTTT.

The chain links TRBV5-1 to TRBJ2-1; D is perhaps TRBD2 (6 bases). Trimming cost V 0 bases and J 7 bases, with 20 bases left between them. Germline V gene sequence: CDR1 SGHRS, CDR2 YFSETQ. The CDR3 totals 17 residues. The DNA of the CDR3 is TGCGCCAGCAGCTTGGGTCGGGCTCGGGGGATTGGGAATGAGCAGTTCTTC. The encoded protein is CASSLGRARGIGNEQFF.

The chain employs TRBV5-6 and TRBJ2-4, with unresolved D. The CDR3 is 11 amino acids. Germline V gene sequence: CDR1 SGHDT, CDR2 YYEEEE. The V gene lost 0 bases and the J gene lost 8 bases, with 3 bases spanning the gap. In DNA form, the CDR3 reads TGTGCCAGCAGCTTGGCAGACATTCAGTACTTC. Residues: CASSLADIQYF.

The chain links TRBV7-2 to TRBJ1-2; 8 bases align to TRBD1. CDR1 and CDR2 from the germline V gene are SGHTA and FQGNSA. With V trimmed by 3 bases and J by 7 bases, 10 bases remained unmatched. This CDR3 is 15 amino acids long. Written as DNA, the CDR3 is TGTGCCAGCAGCTTTTTAGGCAGGGGGCAGGGTGGCTACACCTTC. This encodes CASSFLGRGQGGYTF. The full variable domain, completed using reference TRBV7-2 and TRBJ1-2, is GAGVSQSPSNKVTEKGKDVELRCDPISGHTALYWYRQSLGQGLEFLIYFQGNSAPDKSGLPSDRFSAERTGGSVSTLTIQRTQQEDSAVYLCASSFLGRGQGGYTFGSGTRLTVV.

The V and J genes are TRBV29-1 and TRBJ2-7; TRBD1 matches at 8 bases. In germline, CDR1 is SQVTM, CDR2 ANQGSEA. V lost 3 bases, J lost 1 base, and 8 bases stayed unmatched. The length of the CDR3 is 15 residues. CDR3 region: CSVERQGAESYEQYF. The CDR3 DNA reads TGCAGCGTTGAGAGGCAGGGGGCAGAATCCTACGAGCAGTACTTC.